This is a list of T cell receptor beta chains from one sample in a study of cytomegalovirus exposure and HLA in healthy donors. Some clones are missing from TCRdb's copy, which holds only in-frame ones; the method was immunoSEQ multiplex PCR. This sample has more than 110,000 clones, with approximately 82% found just once. Material: PBMCs. Receptor source: a young man in good health and CMV-seropositive. The CDR3 runs from the conserved cysteine through the conserved F or W. D genes are given only for firm matches. Clone size is given for some rows only: seen once, a few or many times, or a class if the clone is expanded.

v_call	d_call	j_call	clone_size	cdr3_aa	cdr3_nt
TRBV29-1	TRBD1	TRBJ2-1	.	CSCNQGDNEQFF	TGCAGCTGTAACCAGGGGGACAATGAGCAGTTCTTC
TRBV18	TRBD1	TRBJ1-5	once	CASSLTGGGQPQHF	TGTGCCAGCTCACTTACAGGGGGCGGTCAGCCCCAGCATTTT
TRBV28	.	TRBJ2-3	.	CASSPEPDLTDTQYF	TGTGCCAGCAGTCCGGAGCCCGACCTCACAGATACGCAGTATTTT
TRBV5-5	TRBD1	TRBJ1-2	once	CASSPGTGEGGYTF	TGTGCCAGCAGCCCGGGGACAGGGGAAGGCGGCTACACCTTC
TRBV15	TRBD1	TRBJ1-1	.	CATSSLTGGSEAFF	TGTGCCACCAGCAGCCTAACAGGGGGATCTGAAGCTTTCTTT
TRBV5-6	TRBD1	TRBJ1-4	once	CASSLARTGAKVEKLFF	TGTGCCAGCAGCTTGGCTAGGACAGGGGCAAAGGTTGAAAAACTGTTTTTT
TRBV12-5	TRBD1	TRBJ1-6	.	CASGSSGGNSPLHF	TGTGCTAGTGGTTCCTCAGGGGGCAATTCACCCCTCCACTTT
TRBV9	.	TRBJ1-1	.	CASSVGQDNTEAFF	TGTGCCAGCAGCGTAGGTCAGGATAACACTGAAGCTTTCTTT
TRBV11-2	TRBD1	TRBJ1-1	.	CASSTLTGGRSEAFF	TGTGCCAGCAGCACCTTGACAGGGGGAAGGTCTGAAGCTTTCTTT
TRBV28	TRBD1	TRBJ1-3	once	CASSLQTGSSGNTIYF	TGTGCCAGCAGCCTCCAGACAGGGAGCTCTGGAAACACCATATATTTT
TRBV28	.	TRBJ2-5	.	CASSTHLGLQETQYF	TGTGCCAGCAGCACCCACCTGGGGCTTCAGGAGACCCAGTACTTC
TRBV2	.	TRBJ2-3	.	CASSGMVGGTPPRTDTQYF	TGTGCCAGCAGTGGTATGGTTGGGGGGACCCCTCCCCGCACAGATACGCAGTATTTT
TRBV2	.	TRBJ2-3	.	CASSLEWRRHTDTQYF	TGTGCCAGCAGCCTGGAGTGGAGACGGCACACAGATACGCAGTATTTT
TRBV28	TRBD2	TRBJ2-7	.	CASSLASGRGEQYF	TGTGCCAGCAGTTTAGCTAGCGGGAGGGGCGAGCAGTACTTC
TRBV5-1	TRBD2	TRBJ2-3	.	CASSPAGDTDTQYF	TGCGCCAGCAGCCCCGCGGGGGACACAGATACGCAGTATTTT
TRBV7-6	.	TRBJ1-5	.	CASSPSWGPNQPQHF	TGTGCCAGCAGCCCCAGCTGGGGGCCTAATCAGCCCCAGCATTTT
TRBV4-1	TRBD1	TRBJ2-7	.	CASSQPGQTYEQYF	TGCGCCAGCAGCCAGCCGGGACAGACCTACGAGCAGTACTTC
TRBV5-1	TRBD2	TRBJ2-2	.	CASSIEAGLNTGELFF	TGCGCCAGCAGCATAGAAGCGGGGCTGAACACCGGGGAGCTGTTTTTT
TRBV27	.	TRBJ2-5	.	CASSLVGGVQETQYF	TGTGCCAGCAGTTTAGTTGGAGGTGTGCAAGAGACCCAGTACTTC
TRBV5-1	.	TRBJ1-1	few	CASSWTGGGFEAFF	TGCGCCAGCAGCTGGACCGGGGGGGGTTTTGAAGCTTTCTTT
TRBV7-9	TRBD2	TRBJ2-1	.	CSSSHQAGVRSNEQFF	TGTTCCAGCAGCCACCAAGCGGGAGTGAGGTCCAATGAGCAGTTCTTC
TRBV28	TRBD1	TRBJ2-7	.	CASRGQGDSYEQYF	TGTGCCAGCAGGGGACAGGGTGACTCCTACGAGCAGTACTTC